The entry below describes one T cell receptor (beta chain). This sample is drawn from a study of response to subunit inactivated influenza vaccine. TCRdb processed the RT-PCR reads anew with MiXCR; each CDR3 protein has one entry. The repertoire includes about 800,000 distinct CDR3 sequences, approximately 22% of them detected once, and about a tenth sits in the top ten. This CDR3 is built from 14 residues. In germline, CDR1 is DFQATT, CDR2 SNEGSKA (reference sequence). With 6 bases clipped from V and 1 base from J, the junction kept 7 bases outside the gene matches. V usage is TRBV20-1 and J usage is TRBJ2-3; 7 positions match TRBD2. The specimen comprised PBMCs from blood, sampled roughly 5 days after vaccination. The receptor was isolated from a man aged 45 to 65 who received an inactivated influenza vaccine. The CDR3 DNA sequence: TGCAGTGCCCCTTGGGGGGGGGGCACAGATACGCAGTATTTT. Amino acids: CSAPWGGGTDTQYF.